This T cell receptor beta chain was profiled in a study of technical replicates of blood from a handful of donors. Libraries were prepared by immunoSEQ multiplex PCR; TCRdb keeps only in-frame clonotypes and omits some of them. The table includes about 83,000 clones, 92% detected once. V gave up 4 bases and J gave up 7 bases, with 11 bases separating them. The germline gives CDR1 MNHEY, CDR2 SMNVEV (reference sequence). The CDR3 extends over 13 amino acids. The chain combines TRBV27 with TRBJ1-5, with D perhaps matching TRBD1 (5 bases). The receptor's source is a human donor in good health. Sequenced input: T cells isolated from PBMCs. In DNA form, the CDR3 reads TGTGCCAGCAGTTCCTTTGGGGGGCAGCCCCAGCATTTT. This sequence encodes CASSSFGGQPQHF.